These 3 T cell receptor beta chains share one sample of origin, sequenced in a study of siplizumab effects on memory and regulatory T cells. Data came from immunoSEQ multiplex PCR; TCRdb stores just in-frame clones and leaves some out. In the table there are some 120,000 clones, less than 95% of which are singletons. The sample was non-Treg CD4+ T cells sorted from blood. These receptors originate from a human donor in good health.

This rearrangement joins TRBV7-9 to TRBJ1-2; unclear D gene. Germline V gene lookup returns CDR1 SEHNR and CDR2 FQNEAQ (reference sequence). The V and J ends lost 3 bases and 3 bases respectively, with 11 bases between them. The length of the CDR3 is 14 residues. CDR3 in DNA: TGTGCCAGCAGCTTTAACAGTTTTCACTATGGCTACACCTTC. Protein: CASSFNSFHYGYTF.

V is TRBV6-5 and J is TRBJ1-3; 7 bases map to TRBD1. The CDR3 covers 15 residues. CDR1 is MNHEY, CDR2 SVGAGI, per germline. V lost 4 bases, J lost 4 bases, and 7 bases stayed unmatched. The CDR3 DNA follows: TGTGCCAGCAGTTCCCCACAGGGGCTGGGAAACACCATATATTTT. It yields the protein CASSSPQGLGNTIYF.

CDR3 loop: CASRSTGGAQPQHF. In DNA form, the CDR3 reads TGTGCCAGCAGATCAACGGGAGGGGCACAGCCCCAGCATTTT. This chain uses TRBV6-5 with TRBJ1-5; tentative D call: TRBD1 (5 bases). This CDR3 has 14 residues. V gave up 6 bases and J gave up 7 bases, with 16 bases separating them. Looked up from germline, CDR1 is MNHEY and CDR2 is SVGAGI.